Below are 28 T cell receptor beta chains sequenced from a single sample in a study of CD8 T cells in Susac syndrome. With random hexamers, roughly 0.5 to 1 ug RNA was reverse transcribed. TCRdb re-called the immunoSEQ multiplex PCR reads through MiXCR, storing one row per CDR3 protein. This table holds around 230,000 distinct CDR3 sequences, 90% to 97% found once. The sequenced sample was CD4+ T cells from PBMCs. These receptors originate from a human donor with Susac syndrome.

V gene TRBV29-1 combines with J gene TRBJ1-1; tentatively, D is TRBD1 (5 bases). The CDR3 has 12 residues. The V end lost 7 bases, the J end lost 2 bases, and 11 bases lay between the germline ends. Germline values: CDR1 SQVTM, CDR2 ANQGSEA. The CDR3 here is CSGRQSNTEAFF. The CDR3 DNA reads TGCAGCGGCAGACAGAGTAACACTGAAGCTTTCTTT.

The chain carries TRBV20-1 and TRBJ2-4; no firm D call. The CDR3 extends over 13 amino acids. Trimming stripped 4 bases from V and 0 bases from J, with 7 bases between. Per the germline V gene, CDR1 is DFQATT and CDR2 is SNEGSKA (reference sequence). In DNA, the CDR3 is TGCAGTGCTATTGTACTAGCCAAAAACATTCAGTACTTC. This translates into CSAIVLAKNIQYF.

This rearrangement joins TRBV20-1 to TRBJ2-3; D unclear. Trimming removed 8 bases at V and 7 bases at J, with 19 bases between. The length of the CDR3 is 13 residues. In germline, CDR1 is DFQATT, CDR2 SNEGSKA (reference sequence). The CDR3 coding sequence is TGCAGTCCGAACTCCCTACAGCGCCATACGCAGTATTTT. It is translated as CSPNSLQRHTQYF.

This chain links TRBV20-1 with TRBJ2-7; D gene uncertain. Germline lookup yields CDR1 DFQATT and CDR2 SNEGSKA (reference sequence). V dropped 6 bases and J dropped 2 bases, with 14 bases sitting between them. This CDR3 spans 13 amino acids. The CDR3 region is CSAPKDGAYEQYF. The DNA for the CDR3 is TGCAGTGCCCCAAAGGACGGCGCCTACGAGCAGTACTTC.

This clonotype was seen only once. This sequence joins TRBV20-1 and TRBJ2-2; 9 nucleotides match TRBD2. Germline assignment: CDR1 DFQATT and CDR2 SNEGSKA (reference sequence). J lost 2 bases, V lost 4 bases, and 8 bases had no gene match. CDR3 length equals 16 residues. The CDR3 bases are TGCAGTGCTACCCGGGGTAGCGGGGGAAACACCGGGGAGCTGTTTTTT. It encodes CSATRGSGGNTGELFF.

CDR3 in DNA: TGTGCCAGCTCCCCGGCAGGAGGAGGTGGAAACACCATATATTTT. Its translation: CASSPAGGGGNTIYF. The J gene is TRBJ1-3, the V gene TRBV18; D gene uncertain. Germline V CDR1 and CDR2: KGHSH, LQKENI. Trimming left V 6 bases short and J 3 bases short, with 15 bases between. This CDR3 region has 15 residues.

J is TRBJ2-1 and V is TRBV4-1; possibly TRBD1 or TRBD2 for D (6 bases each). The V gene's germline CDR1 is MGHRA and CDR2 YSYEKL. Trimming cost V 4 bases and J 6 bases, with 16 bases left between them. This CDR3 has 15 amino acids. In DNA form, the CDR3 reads TGCGCCAGCAGCCTCGTGGTAGGGGGGCCCAATGAGCAGTTCTTC. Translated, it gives CASSLVVGGPNEQFF.

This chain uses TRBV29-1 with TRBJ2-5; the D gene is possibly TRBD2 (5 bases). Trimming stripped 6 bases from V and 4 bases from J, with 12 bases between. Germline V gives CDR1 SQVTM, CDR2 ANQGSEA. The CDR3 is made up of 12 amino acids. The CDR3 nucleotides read TGCAGCGTCTCAGGACTGAGAGAGACCCAGTACTTC. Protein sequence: CSVSGLRETQYF.

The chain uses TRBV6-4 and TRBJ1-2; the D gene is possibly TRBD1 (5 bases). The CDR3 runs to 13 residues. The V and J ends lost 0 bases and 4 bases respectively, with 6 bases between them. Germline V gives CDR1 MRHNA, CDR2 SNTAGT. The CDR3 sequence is CASSDSRGYGYTF. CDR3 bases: TGTGCCAGCAGTGACTCTAGGGGCTATGGCTACACCTTC.

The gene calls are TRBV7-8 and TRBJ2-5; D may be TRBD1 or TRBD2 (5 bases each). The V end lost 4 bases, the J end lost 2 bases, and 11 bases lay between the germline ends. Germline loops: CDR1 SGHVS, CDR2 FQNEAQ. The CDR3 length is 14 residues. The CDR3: CASSSRGRQETQYF. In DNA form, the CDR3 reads TGTGCCAGCAGCTCACGGGGCAGACAAGAGACCCAGTACTTC.

This CDR3 is CSAGGRGGYEQYF. The CDR3 region has the DNA TGCAGCGCTGGGGGCCGGGGGGGTTACGAGCAGTACTTC. The chain employs TRBV20-1 and TRBJ2-7, with TRBD2 identical over 8 bases. The CDR3 totals 13 residues. The germline CDR1 and CDR2 sequences are DFQATT and SNEGSKA (reference sequence).

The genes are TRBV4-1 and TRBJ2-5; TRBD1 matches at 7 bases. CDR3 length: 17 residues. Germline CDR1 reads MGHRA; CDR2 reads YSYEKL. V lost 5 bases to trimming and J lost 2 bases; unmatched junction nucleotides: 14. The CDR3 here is CASSYTPGQKTQETQYF. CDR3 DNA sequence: TGCGCCAGCAGCTACACGCCGGGACAGAAAACACAAGAGACCCAGTACTTC.

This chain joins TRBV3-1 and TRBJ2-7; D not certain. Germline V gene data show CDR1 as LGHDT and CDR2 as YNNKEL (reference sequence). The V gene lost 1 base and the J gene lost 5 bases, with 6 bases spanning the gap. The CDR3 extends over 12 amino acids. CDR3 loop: CASSQVRDEQYF. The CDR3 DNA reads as TGTGCCAGCAGCCAAGTACGGGACGAGCAGTACTTC.

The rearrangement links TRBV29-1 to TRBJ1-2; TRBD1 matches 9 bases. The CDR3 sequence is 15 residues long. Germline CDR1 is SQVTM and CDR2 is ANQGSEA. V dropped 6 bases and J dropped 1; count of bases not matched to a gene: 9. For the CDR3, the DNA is TGCAGCGTCCTACTCGGGACAGGGAGTAACTATGGCTACACCTTC. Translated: CSVLLGTGSNYGYTF.

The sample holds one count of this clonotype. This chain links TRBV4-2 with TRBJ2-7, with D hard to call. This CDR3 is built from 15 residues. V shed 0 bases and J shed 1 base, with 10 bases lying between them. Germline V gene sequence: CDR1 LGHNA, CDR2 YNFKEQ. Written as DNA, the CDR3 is TGTGCCAGCAGCCAAGAACTCAGCGAATCCTACGAGCAGTACTTC. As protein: CASSQELSESYEQYF.

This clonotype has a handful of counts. Here the CDR3 DNA reads TGCAGCGTTGGGGGCCTGAGCTCCTACGAGCAGTACTTC. Translation: CSVGGLSSYEQYF. The chain uses TRBV29-1 and TRBJ2-7; D perhaps matches TRBD1 (5 bases). This CDR3 contains 13 residues. Trimming stripped 4 bases from V and 0 bases from J, with 10 bases between. The germline CDR1 and CDR2 sequences are SQVTM and ANQGSEA.

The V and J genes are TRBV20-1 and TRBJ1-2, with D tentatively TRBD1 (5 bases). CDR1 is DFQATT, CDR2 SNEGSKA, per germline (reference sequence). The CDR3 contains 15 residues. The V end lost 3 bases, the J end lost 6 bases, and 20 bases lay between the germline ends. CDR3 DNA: TGCAGTGCTAGCCAGCGGGACCGACTCCTAGATGGCTACACCTTC. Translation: CSASQRDRLLDGYTF.

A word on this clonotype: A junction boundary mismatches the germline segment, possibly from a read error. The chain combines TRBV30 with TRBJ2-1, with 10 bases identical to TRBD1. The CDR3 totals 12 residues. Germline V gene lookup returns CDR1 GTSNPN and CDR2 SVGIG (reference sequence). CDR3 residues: CAWSSKGGQGLF. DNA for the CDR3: TGTGCCTGGAGCTCTAAAGGGGGACAGGGGCTCTTC.

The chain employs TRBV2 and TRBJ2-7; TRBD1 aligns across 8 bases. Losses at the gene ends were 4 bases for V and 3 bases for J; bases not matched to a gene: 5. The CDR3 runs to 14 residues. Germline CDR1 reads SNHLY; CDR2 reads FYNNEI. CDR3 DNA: TGTGCCAGCAGTGCGGACAGGGTGATCTACGAGCAGTACTTC. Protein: CASSADRVIYEQYF. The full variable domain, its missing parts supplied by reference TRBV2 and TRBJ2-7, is EPEVTQTPSHQVTQMGQEVILRCVPISNHLYFYWYRQILGQKVEFLVSFYNNEISEKSEIFDDQFSVERPDGSNFTLKIRSTKLEDSAMYFCASSADRVIYEQYFGPGTRLTVT.

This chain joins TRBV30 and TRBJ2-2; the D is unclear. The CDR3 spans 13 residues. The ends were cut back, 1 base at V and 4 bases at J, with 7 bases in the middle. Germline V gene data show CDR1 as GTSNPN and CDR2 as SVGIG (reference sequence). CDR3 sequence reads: CAWSGSTTGELFF. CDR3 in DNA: TGTGCCTGGAGTGGGAGCACCACCGGGGAGCTGTTTTTT.

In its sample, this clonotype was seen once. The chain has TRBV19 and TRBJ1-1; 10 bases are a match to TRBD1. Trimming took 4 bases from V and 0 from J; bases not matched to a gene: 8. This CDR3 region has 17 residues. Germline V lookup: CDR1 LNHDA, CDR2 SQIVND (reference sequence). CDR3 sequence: CASSTVLTGGLNTEAFF. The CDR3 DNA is TGTGCCAGTAGTACAGTTCTGACAGGGGGCTTGAACACTGAAGCTTTCTTT.

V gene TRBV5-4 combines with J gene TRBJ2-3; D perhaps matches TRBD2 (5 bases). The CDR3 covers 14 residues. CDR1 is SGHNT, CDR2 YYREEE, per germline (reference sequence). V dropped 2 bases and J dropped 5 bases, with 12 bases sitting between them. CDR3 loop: CASSLEQREDTQYF. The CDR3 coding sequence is TGTGCCAGCAGCTTAGAACAGAGGGAAGATACGCAGTATTTT.

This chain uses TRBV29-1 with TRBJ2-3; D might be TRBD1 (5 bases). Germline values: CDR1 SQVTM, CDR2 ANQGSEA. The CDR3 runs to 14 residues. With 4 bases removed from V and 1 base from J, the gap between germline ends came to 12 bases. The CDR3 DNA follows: TGCAGCGTTGGACAGCGACTCCGCACAGATACGCAGTATTTT. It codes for CSVGQRLRTDTQYF.

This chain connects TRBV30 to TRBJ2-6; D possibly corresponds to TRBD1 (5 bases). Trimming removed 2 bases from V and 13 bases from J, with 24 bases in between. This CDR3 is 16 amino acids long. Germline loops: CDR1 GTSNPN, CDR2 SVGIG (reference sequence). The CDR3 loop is CAWSPDGQGPLGVLTF. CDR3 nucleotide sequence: TGTGCCTGGAGTCCCGATGGGCAGGGTCCCCTAGGGGTCCTGACTTTC.

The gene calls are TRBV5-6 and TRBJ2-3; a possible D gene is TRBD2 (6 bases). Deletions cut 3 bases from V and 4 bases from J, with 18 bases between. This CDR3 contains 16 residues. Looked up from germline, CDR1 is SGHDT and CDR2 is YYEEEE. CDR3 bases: TGTGCCAGCAGCTCTCGAGGAGGGAGGAGGTCAGATACGCAGTATTTT. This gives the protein CASSSRGGRRSDTQYF.

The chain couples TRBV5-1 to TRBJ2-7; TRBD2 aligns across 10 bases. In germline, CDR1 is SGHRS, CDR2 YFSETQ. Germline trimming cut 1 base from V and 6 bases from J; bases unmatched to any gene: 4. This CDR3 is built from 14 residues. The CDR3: CASSLLAGVGEQYF. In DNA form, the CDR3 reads TGCGCCAGCAGCTTGCTAGCGGGAGTAGGCGAGCAGTACTTC.

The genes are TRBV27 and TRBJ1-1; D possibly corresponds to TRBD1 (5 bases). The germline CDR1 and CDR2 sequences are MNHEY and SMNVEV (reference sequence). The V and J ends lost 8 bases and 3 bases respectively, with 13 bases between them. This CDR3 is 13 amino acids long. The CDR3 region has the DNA TGTGCCAGCGGTCACAGGTCCGACACTGAAGCTTTCTTT. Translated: CASGHRSDTEAFF.

For the CDR3, the DNA is TGCAGTGCTCAAGCCGGTCAGGGGTTCGGGTACGAGCAGTACTTC. It codes for CSAQAGQGFGYEQYF. The chain couples TRBV20-1 to TRBJ2-7, with TRBD1 as a possible D gene (6 bases). The length of the CDR3 is 15 residues. Trimming shortened V by 5 bases and J by 4 bases, and 21 bases separated the two germline ends. The germline V gene has CDR1 DFQATT and CDR2 SNEGSKA (reference sequence).